This T cell receptor (beta chain) was obtained from a study of blood T cells in healthy people across ages. General study results and limits: Per million T cells, the diversity of TCR beta decreased roughly linearly as age advanced.

This CDR3 region has 16 residues. Germline V gene data show CDR1 as SQVTM and CDR2 as ANQGSEA. V shed 0 bases and J shed 8 bases, with 22 bases lying between them. Remarks on this clonotype: Its antigen is not known.

The use of a sample-barcoded 5' primer and a J-beta primer mix characterized a second PCR of roughly 7 to 11 cycles. Each cDNA molecule, via a template-switch adaptor with 12 random nucleotides, was tagged. TCRdb analysed the 5' RACE reads with MiXCR anew, one entry per CDR3 protein. The sample includes roughly 1 million distinct CDR3 sequences, 20% to 25% seen only once; the top ten take around 0.7%. These sequences were also reported in another study, on T cells of mothers and their children.

The clonotype comes from a girl aged 2 to 9 in good health. Sequencing was performed on blood. This chain links TRBV29-1 with TRBJ1-2; D possibly corresponds to TRBD1 (6 bases). The CDR3 nucleotides read TGCAGCGTTGAAGATCGAAGACAGGCCCGGGCTAGGGGCTACACCTTC. This codes for CSVEDRRQARARGYTF.